These 15 T cell receptor beta chains share one sample of origin, sequenced in a study of blood T cell repertoires in COVID-19. Measured with immunoSEQ multiplex PCR; TCRdb has only the in-frame clones, and not every one. The data hold some 68,000 clones, with 80% to 90% observed a single time. The specimen was peripheral blood. The receptors shown here come from a man over 45 with acute or convalescent COVID-19.

The sample holds one count of this clone. This chain joins TRBV7-8 and TRBJ1-1, with D possibly TRBD1 on 5 matching bases. V gave up 1 base and J gave up 1 base, with 13 bases separating them. The germline V gene has CDR1 SGHVS and CDR2 FQNEAQ. The CDR3 has 16 amino acids. The CDR3 reads CASSLGTTAGNTEAFF. In DNA, the CDR3 is TGTGCCAGCAGCTTAGGGACAACGGCAGGGAACACTGAAGCTTTCTTT.

The chain joins TRBV4-2 to TRBJ1-6, with 7 bases identical to TRBD1. The CDR3 extends over 18 amino acids. Germline loops: CDR1 LGHNA, CDR2 YNFKEQ. After removal of 1 base from V and 0 bases from J, the junction contained 6 bases not matched to a gene. CDR3 amino acids: CASSQVDRTSSYNSPLHF. The CDR3, as DNA: TGTGCCAGCAGCCAAGTGGACAGGACAAGCTCCTATAATTCACCCCTCCACTTT.

The V call is TRBV11-3, the J call TRBJ2-1; D is undetermined. The CDR3 loop spans 15 amino acids. Germline CDR1 is SGHNT and CDR2 is YENEEA. Trimming took 4 bases from V and 4 from J, leaving 14 bases between them. The CDR3 coding sequence is TGTGCCAGCAGCTCATTGGATACTACATACAATGAGCAGTTCTTC. It codes for CASSSLDTTYNEQFF.

The CDR3 here is CARMGTGGNSPLHF. The DNA for the CDR3 is TGTGCCAGAATGGGGACAGGTGGTAATTCACCCCTCCACTTT. The rearrangement links TRBV2 to TRBJ1-6, with 8 bases lining up with TRBD1. The CDR3 has 14 amino acids. CDR1 and CDR2 from the germline V gene are SNHLY and FYNNEI. J gave up 6 bases and V 9 bases, and 7 bases lay outside the gene matches.

The chain couples TRBV2 to TRBJ2-7, with 11 bases fitting TRBD1. Trimming removed 11 bases from V and 9 bases from J; junction bases left unmatched: 12. Germline V lookup: CDR1 SNHLY, CDR2 FYNNEI. The CDR3 sequence is 13 residues long. The CDR3 DNA is TGTGCCTCGGGACAGGGGGGAATTACGGGGCAGTACGTC. It specifies CASGQGGITGQYV.

V is TRBV10-3 and J is TRBJ1-4; 10 nucleotides line up with TRBD1. The CDR3 loop spans 16 amino acids. Germline V lookup: CDR1 ENHRY, CDR2 SYGVKD. J gave up 5 bases and V 6 bases, and 9 bases lay outside the gene matches. As DNA, the CDR3 is TGTGCCATCAGGTCCGGGACAGGGGAGGAGAATGAAAAACTGTTTTTT. It encodes CAIRSGTGEENEKLFF.

V gene TRBV30 combines with J gene TRBJ2-5; 10 positions match TRBD2. This CDR3 is built from 12 residues. Trimming cost V 0 bases and J 14 bases; bases outside gene matches: 6. The germline CDR1 and CDR2 sequences are GTSNPN and SVGIG (reference sequence). This CDR3 is CAWSVASSGRYF. In DNA form, the CDR3 reads TGTGCCTGGAGTGTAGCGTCTAGCGGGAGATACTTC.

The chain has TRBV18 and TRBJ2-3; possible D gene TRBD2, 5 bases. This CDR3 comprises 14 residues. Germline V gene lookup returns CDR1 KGHSH and CDR2 LQKENI. Trimming cost V 8 bases and J 5 bases, with 17 bases left between them. The CDR3 loop is CASVTSQAGDTQYF. The CDR3 DNA is TGTGCCAGCGTCACCTCCCAGGCGGGAGATACGCAGTATTTT. The full variable domain, rest sourced from reference TRBV18 and TRBJ2-3, is NAGVMQNPRHLVRRRGQEARLRCSPMKGHSHVYWYRQLPEEGLKFMVYLQKENIIDESGMPKERFSAEFPKEGPSILRIQQVVRGDSAAYFCASVTSQAGDTQYFGPGTRLTVL.

The V call is TRBV5-1, the J call TRBJ2-7; 11 nucleotides match TRBD2. The trim removed 0 bases at V and 3 bases at J, leaving 5 bases unmatched. The CDR3 has 16 residues. CDR1 and CDR2 from the germline V gene are SGHRS and YFSETQ. CDR3 residues: CASSLEGLAGGYEQYV. For the CDR3, the DNA is TGCGCCAGCAGCTTGGAAGGGCTAGCGGGGGGCTACGAGCAGTACGTC.

The chain employs TRBV2 and TRBJ2-3; 7 bases fit TRBD1. V lost 7 bases and J lost 2; bases outside the gene matches: 6. The CDR3 length is 14 residues. Germline values: CDR1 SNHLY, CDR2 FYNNEI. The CDR3 here is CASIDRVNTDTQYF. DNA of the CDR3: TGTGCCAGCATCGACAGGGTTAACACAGATACGCAGTATTTT.

The CDR3 DNA reads TGTGCCAGCAGCTTGAAGAAGGCTAGCGGGAGGTACTCCTACAATGAGCAGTTCTTC. It codes for CASSLKKASGRYSYNEQFF. J is TRBJ2-1 and V is TRBV5-7, with 11 nucleotides matching TRBD2. TRBV5-7 has ORF status, its function being uncertain. The V and J ends lost 1 base and 0 bases, in that order; junction bases with no gene match: 9. The CDR3 loop spans 19 amino acids.

The genes are TRBV29-1 and TRBJ2-3; tentative D call: TRBD2 (5 bases). Germline V lookup: CDR1 SQVTM, CDR2 ANQGSEA. With 4 bases removed from V and 2 bases from J, the gap between germline ends came to 13 bases. This CDR3 has 14 residues. The CDR3 nucleotides read TGCAGCGTTGGACCCAGCGGACTCACAGATACGCAGTATTTT. It codes for CSVGPSGLTDTQYF.

This clone showed up just once. This chain connects TRBV11-1 to TRBJ2-1; tentatively, D is TRBD2 (6 bases). CDR3 length: 15 amino acids. Trimming pared 5 bases from V and 0 bases from J, leaving 11 bases between. The germline V gene has CDR1 SGHAT and CDR2 FQDESV (reference sequence). Here the CDR3 DNA reads TGTGCCAGCAGCGTCACCGGGAGCTCCTACAATGAGCAGTTCTTC. Protein product: CASSVTGSSYNEQFF. The full variable domain, its missing parts supplied by reference TRBV11-1 and TRBJ2-1, is EAEVAQSPRYKITEKSQAVAFWCDPISGHATLYWYRQILGQGPELLVQFQDESVVDDSQLPKDRFSAERLKGVDSTLKIQPAELGDSAMYLCASSVTGSSYNEQFFGPGTRLTVL.

V is TRBV23-1 and J is TRBJ2-7; the D gene is possibly TRBD2 (5 bases). TRBV23-1 belongs to the ORF category, with a function that is uncertain. V was clipped by 0 bases and J by 5 bases, with 23 bases between them. This CDR3 has 18 amino acids. CDR3 protein: CASSQSIEGGPGFNEQYV. CDR3 coding DNA: TGCGCCAGCAGTCAATCAATCGAGGGCGGACCGGGGTTCAACGAGCAGTACGTC.

This clone is a singleton in its sample. The chain couples TRBV28 to TRBJ2-2, with D possibly TRBD2 on 5 matching bases. The CDR3 loop spans 13 amino acids. Germline assignment: CDR1 MDHEN and CDR2 SYDVKM. V lost 2 bases and J 7 bases, leaving 8 bases between the germline ends. DNA of the CDR3: TGTGCCAGCAGTTTAACGGGGATCGGGGAGCTGTTTTTT. Translated: CASSLTGIGELFF.